Below are 16 T cell receptor beta chains sequenced from a single sample in a study of cytomegalovirus exposure and HLA in healthy donors. With 60 Vbeta and 13 Jbeta primers, the PCR was carried out. Assay: immunoSEQ multiplex PCR; the TCRdb copy retains only in-frame clones and omits some. The sample holds some 100,000 clones; over 75% are singletons and the top ten take approximately 9.9%. Sample: PBMCs. Receptor source: a middle-aged man in good health and CMV-seropositive.

Written as DNA, the CDR3 is TGCAGCGTAGCCTTTGGCGGGGAGCTGTTTTTT. Translation gives CSVAFGGELFF. The chain combines TRBV29-1 with TRBJ2-2; unclear D gene. CDR1 SQVTM and CDR2 ANQGSEA come from the germline V gene. Deletions cut 6 bases from V and 7 bases from J, with 9 bases between. The CDR3 is 11 amino acids.

This chain connects TRBV21-1 to TRBJ2-4; the table's D gene call, TRBD1, was not cross checked with the DNA. TRBV21-1 is recorded as a pseudogene. The CDR3 has 19 residues. CDR3 in DNA: TGTGCCAGCAGCACCCCGGACAGGGGGAAACTAATAGCCAAAAACATTCAGTACTTC. Translation gives CASSTPDRGKLIAKNIQYF.

J is TRBJ2-7 and V is TRBV4-1; D is possibly TRBD1 (6 bases). This CDR3 comprises 16 residues. V was cut by 0 bases and J by 0 bases, with 12 bases left in between. CDR1 is MGHRA, CDR2 YSYEKL, per germline. CDR3 nucleotide sequence: TGCGCCAGCAGCCAAGAAGGTGGACAGAGCTCCTACGAGCAGTACTTC. As protein: CASSQEGGQSSYEQYF.

CDR3 residues: CASSPDRMGNQPQHF. CDR3 DNA: TGTGCCAGCTCACCGGACAGAATGGGCAATCAGCCCCAGCATTTT. This chain uses TRBV18 with TRBJ1-5; possible D gene TRBD1, 6 bases. CDR1 and CDR2 (germline): KGHSH, LQKENI. This CDR3 comprises 15 residues. V lost 3 bases, J lost 2 bases, and 11 bases lay in between.

This chain joins TRBV5-1 and TRBJ2-5, with 11 bases that match TRBD1. The end of the DNA is better explained by TRBJ2-7, so the J call may be wrong. Germline V gene lookup returns CDR1 SGHRS and CDR2 YFSETQ. The CDR3 sequence is 15 residues long. DNA of the CDR3: TGCGCCAGCAGCCTCGGGACAGGGGGGTTGTACGAGCAGTACTTC. It specifies CASSLGTGGLYEQYF.

This clone has only one observation. V is TRBV6-5 and J is TRBJ1-6, with 7 bases matching TRBD1. Germline V gene lookup returns CDR1 MNHEY and CDR2 SVGAGI. Trimming at V came to 5 bases and at J to 6 bases, leaving 1 base not matched to a gene. The CDR3 is made up of 13 amino acids. The CDR3 sequence: CASSRDSNSPLHF. CDR3 DNA sequence: TGTGCCAGCAGTCGGGACAGTAATTCACCCCTCCACTTT.

The gene calls are TRBV6-1 and TRBJ1-6; D is undetermined. The V end lost 2 bases, the J end lost 5 bases, and 7 bases lay between the germline ends. The V gene's germline CDR1 is MNHNS and CDR2 SASEGT. The CDR3 is 14 residues long. The CDR3 bases are TGTGCCAGCAGTGAAAACGGTCATAATTCACCCCTCCACTTT. Translated: CASSENGHNSPLHF.

The V call is TRBV21-1, the J call TRBJ1-4. TRBV21-1 corresponds to a pseudogene. This CDR3 is 15 amino acids long. CDR3 region: CASSKAGGENEKLFF. CDR3 sequence (DNA): TGTGCCAGCAGCAAAGCAGGAGGAGAGAATGAAAAACTGTTTTTT.

The chain joins TRBV18 to TRBJ1-1, with 9 bases matching TRBD1. The germline CDR1 and CDR2 sequences are KGHSH and LQKENI. The length of the CDR3 is 15 residues. V trimming: 3 bases; J trimming: 5 bases; junction bases outside the gene matches: 7. The CDR3 sequence: CASSPYTGGKTEAFF. The CDR3 nucleotides read TGTGCCAGCTCACCGTACACAGGGGGCAAAACTGAAGCTTTCTTT.

J is TRBJ2-3 and V is TRBV27; D is unclear. Germline V gene data show CDR1 as MNHEY and CDR2 as SMNVEV (reference sequence). V dropped 5 bases and J dropped 6 bases, with 9 bases sitting between them. The CDR3 runs 12 residues. CDR3 region: CASSHPGDTQYF. Written as DNA, the CDR3 is TGTGCCAGCAGTCACCCGGGTGATACGCAGTATTTT.

V is TRBV10-3 and J is TRBJ1-5; the D gene is possibly TRBD1 (5 bases). Germline V CDR1 and CDR2: ENHRY, SYGVKD. Deletions cut 2 bases from V and 3 bases from J, with 20 bases between. There are 18 residues in the CDR3. CDR3 nucleotide sequence: TGTGCCATCAGTGAGCTCCCGTTAGGGCAGGGCCTCAATCAGCCCCAGCATTTT. It is translated as CAISELPLGQGLNQPQHF.

The gene calls are TRBV9 and TRBJ2-5; the D is unclear. This CDR3 comprises 13 residues. Looked up from germline, CDR1 is SGDLS and CDR2 is YYNGEE. V was cut by 5 bases and J by 3 bases, with 11 bases left in between. The CDR3 sequence: CASSQVVEETQYF. CDR3 bases: TGTGCCAGCAGTCAAGTAGTGGAAGAGACCCAGTACTTC.

In nucleotides, the CDR3 is TGTGCCAGCAGCGTGAGACTAGCGGGGGGGGGTGAGCAGTTCTTC. Translating gives CASSVRLAGGGEQFF. The rearrangement uses TRBV9 and TRBJ2-1; 14 nucleotides line up with TRBD2. In germline, CDR1 is SGDLS, CDR2 YYNGEE. J gave up 9 bases and V 2 bases, and 4 bases lay outside the gene matches. The CDR3 is 15 amino acids.

As regards this clone: The junction differs from germline at one of its ends, possibly a read error. This sequence joins TRBV11-2 and TRBJ2-4, with D tentatively TRBD1 (5 bases). CDR3 length: 15 residues. Germline V gene sequence: CDR1 SGHAT, CDR2 FQNNGV. CDR3 in amino acids: CASSLGQFAKNSQYF. The CDR3 DNA follows: TGTGCCAGCAGCTTAGGACAGTTCGCCAAAAACAGTCAGTACTTC.

This chain connects TRBV11-2 to TRBJ1-1; tentatively, D is TRBD1 (6 bases). This CDR3 is 14 amino acids long. Germline V gene lookup returns CDR1 SGHAT and CDR2 FQNNGV. V lost 5 bases and J 2 bases, leaving 12 bases between the germline ends. Here the CDR3 DNA reads TGTGCCAGCAGCCAACACAGGGAAAACACTGAAGCTTTCTTT. Protein: CASSQHRENTEAFF. Complete variable domain (other parts from reference TRBV11-2 and TRBJ1-1): EAGVAQSPRYKIIEKRQSVAFWCNPISGHATLYWYQQILGQGPKLLIQFQNNGVVDDSQLPKDRFSAERLKGVDSTLKIQPAKLEDSAVYLCASSQHRENTEAFFGQGTRLTVV.

CDR3 bases: TGTGCCAGCAGCGCCATCCTCCCATCGACTAGCGGGGGCCCGGGGTACTTC. The encoded protein is CASSAILPSTSGGPGYF. The V and J genes are TRBV2 and TRBJ2-4; 12 bases match TRBD2. Germline trimming cut 6 bases from V and 15 bases from J; bases unmatched to any gene: 21. Germline CDR1 is SNHLY and CDR2 is FYNNEI. The CDR3 is 17 amino acids.